Given below is one TCR beta chain in context. The antigen remains unidentified. The data were taken from a study of cytomegalovirus exposure and HLA in healthy donors. Deletions cut 2 bases from V and 4 bases from J, with 12 bases between. Germline V gene data show CDR1 as SGHKS and CDR2 as YYEKEE (reference sequence). This CDR3 comprises 14 residues. Primers included in the PCR were 60 Vbeta and 13 Jbeta primers. In the source study's methods: A follow-up analysis tallied tens of millions of unique TCR beta chains, roughly 11 million shared. Assay: immunoSEQ multiplex PCR; the TCRdb copy retains only in-frame clones and omits some. The DNA was the basis for D and trimming; V, J and clone size are from that table. In the table there are under 200,000 clones, 80% to 90% of which are singletons. Notes on the study in general: Diagnosis of cytomegalovirus status made by the classifier reportedly showed high specificity and sensitivity.

This rearrangement joins TRBV5-5 to TRBJ1-2; D not certain. The source material was PBMCs. The receptor was derived from a woman in her forties or fifties in good health and CMV-seronegative. DNA for the CDR3: TGTGCCAGCAGCTTCGATGTCCGGTCCTATGGCTACACCTTC. Its protein is CASSFDVRSYGYTF.